Listed here are 31 T cell receptor beta chains from one sample, sequenced in a study of early T cells in non-severe SARS-CoV-2 infection. TCRdb re-called the 5' RACE reads with MiXCR, one entry per CDR3 protein. Among tens of thousands of distinct CDR3 sequences listed, roughly 5.9% were seen once. The specimen sequenced was whole blood. These receptors originate from an adult who was a healthcare worker with PCR-confirmed SARS-CoV-2 infection or an uninfected control (not recorded which).

This clonotype was counted many times. J is TRBJ2-7 and V is TRBV5-1; 8 nucleotides line up with TRBD2. Germline CDR1 is SGHRS and CDR2 is YFSETQ. Unmatched junction bases numbered 16, after V lost 0 bases and J lost 5 bases. The CDR3 sequence is 18 residues long. The CDR3 region is CASSLVIPGLGNLHEQYF. CDR3 bases: TGCGCCAGCAGCTTGGTAATACCGGGACTAGGCAACCTCCACGAGCAGTACTTC.

The CDR3 reads CASSVSGTGYEQYF. In nucleotides, the CDR3 is TGTGCCAGCAGTGTATCCGGGACAGGATACGAGCAGTACTTC. The chain carries TRBV6-6 and TRBJ2-7, with 8 bases lining up with TRBD1. Per the germline V gene, CDR1 is MNHNY and CDR2 is SVGAGI (reference sequence). The length of the CDR3 is 14 residues. V gave up 5 bases and J gave up 4 bases; unmatched junction bases: 7.

There are a few counts of this clonotype. The rearrangement links TRBV30 to TRBJ2-5; no reliable D call. The V gene's germline CDR1 is GTSNPN and CDR2 SVGIG (reference sequence). V was pared by 6 bases and J by 2 bases, with 7 bases between. This CDR3 spans 11 amino acids. Written as DNA, the CDR3 is TGTGCCTGTCGCGGACAAGAGACCCAGTACTTC. Its protein product is CACRGQETQYF. Using reference TRBV30 and TRBJ2-5 for the parts outside the CDR3, the full variable domain is SQTIHQWPATLVQPVGSPLSLECTVEGTSNPNLYWYRQAAGRGLQLLFYSVGIGQISSEVPQNLSASRPQDRQFILSSKKLLLSDSGFYLCACRGQETQYFGPGTRLLVL.

This clonotype was found many times. J is TRBJ1-6 and V is TRBV21-1; the listed D gene, TRBD1, was not tested against the DNA. TRBV21-1 is a pseudogene locus. The CDR3 runs 16 residues. For the CDR3, the DNA is TGTGCCAGCAGCAAATCCAGGACAGCGAAAGACTCACCCCTCCACTTT. Translated: CASSKSRTAKDSPLHF.

The chain is built from TRBV19 and TRBJ2-3, with D perhaps TRBD1 (5 bases). Trimming removed 5 bases from V and 6 bases from J, with 12 bases in between. Germline V gene sequence: CDR1 LNHDA, CDR2 SQIVND (reference sequence). The CDR3 length is 13 residues. The CDR3: CASSVTGADTQYF. Written as DNA, the CDR3 is TGTGCCAGTAGTGTAACAGGTGCGGATACGCAGTATTTT.

CDR3 bases: TGCAGCGTTGACAGACTGAGCTCCTACAATGAGCAGTTCTTC. This codes for CSVDRLSSYNEQFF. The chain couples TRBV29-1 to TRBJ2-1; D uncertain. The V end was cut by 3 bases, the J end by 0 bases, with 9 bases between. CDR1 SQVTM and CDR2 ANQGSEA come from the germline V gene. This CDR3 spans 14 amino acids.

The chain joins TRBV5-1 to TRBJ2-2; 7 bases align to TRBD1. V dropped 6 bases and J dropped 3; count of bases not matched to a gene: 8. This CDR3 spans 15 amino acids. The germline V gene encodes CDR1 SGHRS and CDR2 YFSETQ. This CDR3 reads CASTPRDSYTGELFF. The CDR3 DNA is TGCGCCAGCACTCCCCGGGACAGCTACACCGGGGAGCTGTTTTTT.

The table lists this clonotype with many counts. V usage is TRBV7-8 and J usage is TRBJ2-5; the D is unclear. The germline V and J ends were trimmed by 6 bases and 4 bases, with 6 bases remaining between them. The germline V gene encodes CDR1 SGHVS and CDR2 FQNEAQ. The CDR3 is 11 residues long. For the CDR3, the DNA is TGTGCCAGCAGTGGGCGAGAGACCCAGTACTTC. This gives the protein CASSGRETQYF.

This clonotype has a count of ten or more. The chain employs TRBV20-1 and TRBJ2-7, with 9 bases lining up with TRBD2. The CDR3 extends over 12 amino acids. Germline lookup yields CDR1 DFQATT and CDR2 SNEGSKA (reference sequence). V shed 3 bases, J shed 6 bases, and the junction held 3 bases outside the gene matches. The CDR3: CSARLAGSEQYV. The CDR3 DNA reads as TGCAGTGCTAGGCTAGCGGGATCCGAGCAGTACGTC.

V gene TRBV6-6 combines with J gene TRBJ2-5; TRBD1 is a possible D gene (6 bases). Germline values: CDR1 MNHNY, CDR2 SVGAGI (reference sequence). This CDR3 is 15 amino acids long. Trimming took off 4 bases at V and 2 bases at J, with 14 bases between the two ends. The CDR3 loop is CASSFKTDSQETQYF. CDR3 nucleotides: TGTGCCAGCAGTTTCAAGACGGACAGTCAAGAGACCCAGTACTTC.

This clonotype was observed at least ten times. The rearrangement joins TRBV6-2 or TRBV6-3 to TRBJ1-1, with a weak D call TRBD1 (6 bases). The CDR3 length is 14 residues. Looked up from germline, CDR1 is MNHEY and CDR2 is SVGEGT. The V gene lost 5 bases and the J gene lost 0 bases, with 10 bases spanning the gap. DNA of the CDR3: TGTGCCAGCAGTGACAGGCGCATGAACACTGAAGCTTTCTTT. This translates into CASSDRRMNTEAFF.

This clonotype was seen many times. The J gene is TRBJ2-1, the V gene TRBV11-3; 9 bases map to TRBD2. Germline lookup yields CDR1 SGHNT and CDR2 YENEEA. The CDR3 covers 16 residues. V shed 1 base and J 7 bases; nucleotides not matched to a gene: 8. CDR3 sequence: CASSLVFSGSRNEQFF. The CDR3 coding sequence is TGTGCCAGCAGCTTAGTGTTTAGCGGGAGTCGGAATGAGCAGTTCTTC.

This clonotype was observed at least ten times. V and J are TRBV11-2 and TRBJ1-2; no clear D. The CDR3 totals 15 residues. From germline, CDR1 is SGHAT and CDR2 FQNNGV. Trimming removed 1 base from V and 4 bases from J, with 13 bases in between. Here the CDR3 DNA reads TGTGCCAGCAGCTTAGTCGGCGCCGGGAGCTATGGCTACACCTTC. Residues: CASSLVGAGSYGYTF.

In this sample, this clonotype turned up a few times. The V gene is TRBV29-1, the J gene TRBJ1-2; no definite D call. V lost 6 bases and J 0 bases, leaving 11 bases between the germline ends. The length of the CDR3 is 13 residues. The germline V gene has CDR1 SQVTM and CDR2 ANQGSEA. As DNA, the CDR3 is TGCAGCGTCGGAAAAGAAGCTAACTATGGCTACACCTTC. Its translation is CSVGKEANYGYTF. Full variable domain (rest looked up from reference TRBV29-1 and TRBJ1-2): SAVISQKPSRDICQRGTSLTIQCQVDSQVTMMFWYRQQPGQSLTLIATANQGSEATYESGFVIDKFPISRPNLTFSTLTVSNMSPEDSSIYLCSVGKEANYGYTFGSGTRLTVV.

In this sample, this clonotype turned up many times. V is TRBV5-1 and J is TRBJ2-2, with 13 bases matching TRBD2. Germline-derived CDR1 and CDR2 are SGHRS and YFSETQ. The J segment lost 0 bases and the V segment lost 7 bases, leaving 6 bases of the junction unmatched. This CDR3 spans 17 amino acids. CDR3 sequence reads: CASRWTSGSPNTGELFF. The DNA of the CDR3 is TGCGCCAGCCGGTGGACTAGCGGGAGCCCGAACACCGGGGAGCTGTTTTTT.

This clonotype was detected many times. The chain uses TRBV9 and TRBJ2-5; TRBD2 aligns across 8 bases. Germline V gene data show CDR1 as SGDLS and CDR2 as YYNGEE. There are 15 residues in the CDR3. The trim removed 6 bases at V and 4 bases at J, leaving 11 bases unmatched. The CDR3, as DNA: TGTGCCAGCACCCCGTTCAGCGGGAGTAGAGAGACCCAGTACTTC. Translated, it gives CASTPFSGSRETQYF. Using reference TRBV9 and TRBJ2-5 for the parts outside the CDR3, the full variable domain is DSGVTQTPKHLITATGQRVTLRCSPRSGDLSVYWYQQSLDQGLQFLIQYYNGEERAKGNILERFSAQQFPDLHSELNLSSLELGDSALYFCASTPFSGSRETQYFGPGTRLLVL.

This clonotype was counted ten times or more. J is TRBJ1-1 and V is TRBV11-2, with D unresolved. The germline CDR1 and CDR2 sequences are SGHAT and FQNNGV. This CDR3 comprises 14 residues. V lost 0 bases and J lost 0, with 5 bases in between. The CDR3 spells CASSLDSLNTEAFF. The CDR3 DNA follows: TGTGCCAGCAGCTTAGACAGCTTGAACACTGAAGCTTTCTTT. Looking up the rest from reference TRBV11-2 and TRBJ1-1 gives the full variable domain: EAGVAQSPRYKIIEKRQSVAFWCNPISGHATLYWYQQILGQGPKLLIQFQNNGVVDDSQLPKDRFSAERLKGVDSTLKIQPAKLEDSAVYLCASSLDSLNTEAFFGQGTRLTVV.

This clonotype ranks as medium-sized. The V and J genes are TRBV12-3 or TRBV12-4 and TRBJ1-1; D is unresolved. The CDR3 is 13 residues long. Trimming left V 3 bases short and J 1 base short, with 6 bases between. This CDR3 reads CASSLTGNTEAFF. DNA for the CDR3: TGTGCCAGCAGTTTGACGGGGAACACTGAAGCTTTCTTT.

The table lists this clonotype with many counts. The chain is built from TRBV28 and TRBJ1-4; 9 bases are a match to TRBD1. Germline values: CDR1 MDHEN, CDR2 SYDVKM. The CDR3 spans 14 residues. The V segment lost 6 bases and the J segment 4 bases; nucleotides outside the gene matches: 3. This CDR3 is CASSRQGGNEKLFF. CDR3 nucleotide sequence: TGTGCCAGCAGCCGACAGGGGGGTAATGAAAAACTGTTTTTT.

This chain uses TRBV7-9 with TRBJ2-1, with D maybe TRBD1 (6 bases). This CDR3 region has 15 residues. CDR1 and CDR2 (germline): SEHNR, FQNEAQ (reference sequence). V was clipped by 4 bases and J by 10 bases, with 20 bases between them. The CDR3 nucleotides are TGTGCCAGCAGCTCTCAGGGGTCCGCCTGGGGGGAGCAGTTCTTC. Translating gives CASSSQGSAWGEQFF.

This chain connects TRBV24-1 to TRBJ2-5; D unresolved. The CDR3 runs to 12 residues. V dropped 5 bases and J dropped 2 bases, with 5 bases sitting between them. Germline V gene data show CDR1 as KGHDR and CDR2 as SFDVKD. The CDR3 is CATSGRQETQYF. DNA for the CDR3: TGTGCCACCAGTGGTAGGCAAGAGACCCAGTACTTC.

V gene TRBV28 combines with J gene TRBJ2-7; D gene unclear. Trimming left V 2 bases short and J 0 bases short, with 11 bases between. Germline V CDR1 and CDR2: MDHEN, SYDVKM. CDR3 length: 15 amino acids. CDR3: CASSLEASYSYEQYF. For the CDR3, the DNA is TGTGCCAGCAGTTTAGAAGCGTCCTACTCCTACGAGCAGTACTTC.

The chain couples TRBV10-2 to TRBJ2-1, with D unclear. Germline-derived CDR1 and CDR2 are WSHSY and SAAADI. This CDR3 spans 11 amino acids. Trimming removed 9 bases at V and 4 bases at J, with 7 bases between. The CDR3 nucleotides are TGCGCCAGTCACGGATACAATGAGCAGTTCTTC. Protein sequence: CASHGYNEQFF.

The rearrangement uses TRBV7-2 and TRBJ1-5; 7 positions agree with TRBD1. Germline V CDR1 and CDR2: SGHTA, FQGNSA. V was pared by 1 base and J by 7 bases, with 4 bases of the junction left unmatched. The CDR3 spans 14 residues. The CDR3 loop is CASSLGTGAQPQHF. The CDR3 nucleotides read TGTGCCAGCAGCTTAGGGACAGGAGCGCAGCCCCAGCATTTT.

This clonotype was observed many times. The rearrangement links TRBV12-3 or TRBV12-4 to TRBJ2-7; D ambiguous. The CDR3 loop spans 12 amino acids. V was shortened by 2 bases and J by 4 bases, with 6 bases between the two germline ends. This chain's CDR3 is CASSLRVYEQYF. The CDR3 region has the DNA TGTGCCAGCAGTTTAAGGGTATACGAGCAGTACTTC.

This clonotype turned up a few times. This chain uses TRBV6-2 or TRBV6-3 with TRBJ1-1; D possibly corresponds to TRBD1 (5 bases). Trimming removed 0 bases at V and 7 bases at J, with 18 bases between. The germline V gene has CDR1 MNHEY and CDR2 SVGEGT. The CDR3 spans 16 residues. The CDR3: CASSYSQVRDKIEAFF. The CDR3 DNA reads as TGTGCCAGCAGTTACTCCCAGGTCAGGGATAAAATTGAAGCTTTCTTT.

This clonotype was counted only a few times. V gene TRBV30 combines with J gene TRBJ2-5; 8 bases align to TRBD1. Germline V lookup: CDR1 GTSNPN, CDR2 SVGIG (reference sequence). The CDR3 runs 15 residues. J lost 5 bases, V lost 3 bases, and 11 bases had no gene match. The CDR3 nucleotides are TGTGCCTGGAGCCCCATGTTGACAGGGGACGAGACCCAGTACTTC. It codes for CAWSPMLTGDETQYF.

The chain's CDR3 is CASSFAGEETQYF. CDR3 sequence (DNA): TGTGCCAGCAGCTTCGCCGGTGAAGAGACCCAGTACTTC. V gene TRBV7-2 combines with J gene TRBJ2-5, with no clear D. Between the trimmed V and J ends, which lost 3 bases and 3 bases, there was a span of 8 bases. The CDR3 is made up of 13 amino acids. The germline gives CDR1 SGHTA, CDR2 FQGNSA.

The chain carries TRBV7-2 and TRBJ1-2; no definite D call. Trimming stripped 5 bases from V and 8 bases from J, with 15 bases between. The CDR3 runs to 13 residues. Looked up from germline, CDR1 is SGHTA and CDR2 is FQGNSA. The CDR3 bases are TGTGCCAGCAGCCCCGACGGTTTTTGGGGCTACACCTTC. This codes for CASSPDGFWGYTF. The variable domain in full, completed from reference TRBV7-2 and TRBJ1-2, reads GAGVSQSPSNKVTEKGKDVELRCDPISGHTALYWYRQSLGQGLEFLIYFQGNSAPDKSGLPSDRFSAERTGGSVSTLTIQRTQQEDSAVYLCASSPDGFWGYTFGSGTRLTVV.

This clonotype occurred many times. This chain uses TRBV5-4 with TRBJ2-6, with D tentatively TRBD2 (5 bases). With 1 base removed from V and 1 base from J, the gap between germline ends came to 6 bases. This CDR3 spans 15 amino acids. Germline CDR1 and CDR2: SGHNT and YYREEE (reference sequence). DNA for the CDR3: TGTGCCAGCAGCTTGCGGGGATCTGGGGCCAACGTCCTGACTTTC. The encoded protein is CASSLRGSGANVLTF.

This clonotype was recorded at least ten times. The V and J genes are TRBV14 and TRBJ2-3; 10 bases are a match to TRBD2. Germline lookup yields CDR1 SGHDN and CDR2 FVKESK. This CDR3 comprises 16 residues. The V gene end was trimmed by 1 base and the J gene end by 5 bases; junction bases not matched to a gene: 6. The CDR3 sequence is CASSQGFSGRQDTQYF. CDR3 coding DNA: TGTGCCAGCAGCCAAGGTTTTAGCGGGAGGCAAGATACGCAGTATTTT.